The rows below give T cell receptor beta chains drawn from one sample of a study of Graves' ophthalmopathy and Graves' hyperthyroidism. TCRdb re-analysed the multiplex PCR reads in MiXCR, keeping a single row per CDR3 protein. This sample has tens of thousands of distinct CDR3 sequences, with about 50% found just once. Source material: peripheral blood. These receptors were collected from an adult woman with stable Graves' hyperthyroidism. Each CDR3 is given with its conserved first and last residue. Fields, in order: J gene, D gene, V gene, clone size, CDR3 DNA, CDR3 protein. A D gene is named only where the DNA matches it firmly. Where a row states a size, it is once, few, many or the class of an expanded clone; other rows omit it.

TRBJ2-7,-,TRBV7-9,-,TGTGCCACCGCAGCCCGGGGAGGACCCTACGAGCAGTACTTC,CATAARGGPYEQYF
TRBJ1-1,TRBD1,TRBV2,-,TGTGCCAGCTCGGGACAGGGCCTGACTGGAGCTTTCTTT,CASSGQGLTGAFF
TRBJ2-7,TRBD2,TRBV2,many,TGTGCCAGCCGTCTAGCGGGACCCTCCTACGAGCAGTACTTC,CASRLAGPSYEQYF
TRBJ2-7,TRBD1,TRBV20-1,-,TGCAGTGCCACACCGGGACAGCCCTACGAGCAGTACTTC,CSATPGQPYEQYF
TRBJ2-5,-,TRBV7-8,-,-,CASSFYICSARAGTSEGTQYF
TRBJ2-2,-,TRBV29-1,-,-,CSVELATYEQYFGPNTGELFF
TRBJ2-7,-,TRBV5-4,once,TGTGCCAGCGCACCTGGGGCCTACGAGCAGTACTTC,CASAPGAYEQYF
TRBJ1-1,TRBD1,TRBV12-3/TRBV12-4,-,TGTGCCAGCAGTTTGGGGACAGGGGGCTTAGACACTGAGGCTTTCTTT,CASSLGTGGLDTEAFF
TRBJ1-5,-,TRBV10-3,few,TGTGCCATCAGTGAGGGGGGGAATCAGCCCCAGCATTTT,CAISEGGNQPQHF
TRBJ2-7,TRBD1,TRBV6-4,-,TGTGCCAGCAGTGACGGGACAGGGGGCTACGAGCAGTACTTC,CASSDGTGGYEQYF
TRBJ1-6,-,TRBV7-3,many,TGTGCCAGCAGCTTAATCGGGGGCGAATATTCACCCCTCCACTTT,CASSLIGGEYSPLHF
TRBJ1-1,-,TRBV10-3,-,TGTGCCATCAGTGGAGCGGGCACTGAAGCTTTCTTT,CAISGAGTEAFF
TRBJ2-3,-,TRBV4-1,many,TGCGCCAGCAGCCAAGTCCCGGCGGCGGGGGATACGCAGTATTTT,CASSQVPAAGDTQYF
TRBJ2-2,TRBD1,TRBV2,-,TGTGCCAGCAGCTTAGACGGGACAGGGAACACCGGGGAGCTGTTTTTT,CASSLDGTGNTGELFF
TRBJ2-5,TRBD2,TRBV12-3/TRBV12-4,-,TGTGCCAGCAACTCTGGACTAGCGGGCCAAGAGACCCAGTGCTTC,CASNSGLAGQETQCF
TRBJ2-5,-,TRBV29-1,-,TGCAGCGTTCGGTTAAGGGAGGATTGGGGGAAGACCCAGTACTTC,CSVRLREDWGKTQYF
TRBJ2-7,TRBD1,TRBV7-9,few,TGTGCCAGCAGCGGGACGGACAGGCCATACTCCTACGAGCAGTACTTC,CASSGTDRPYSYEQYF
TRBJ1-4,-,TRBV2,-,TGTGCCAGCAGTACCCGGGACCTTCTATTTTTT,CASSTRDLLFF
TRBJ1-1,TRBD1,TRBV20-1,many,TGCAGTGCTAGAGAGGGTTGGGGACAGGGAAACACTGAAGCTTTCTTT,CSAREGWGQGNTEAFF
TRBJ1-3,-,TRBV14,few,TGTGCCAGCAGCCACGAAAGAAACACCATATATTTT,CASSHERNTIYF
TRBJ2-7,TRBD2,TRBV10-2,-,TGCGCCAGCGGGACTAGCGGGAAAACGTCCTACGAGCAGTACTTC,CASGTSGKTSYEQYF
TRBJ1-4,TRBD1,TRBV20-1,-,TGCAGTGCTAGAAGGGCTGACAGGGGGCGCGAAAAACTGTTTTTT,CSARRADRGREKLFF
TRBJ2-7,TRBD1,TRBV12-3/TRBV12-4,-,TGTGCCAGCATTAAGACAGGGGACGAGCAGTACTTC,CASIKTGDEQYF
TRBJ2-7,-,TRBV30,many,TGTGCCTGGAGTGACGGATCCTACGAGCAGTACTTC,CAWSDGSYEQYF
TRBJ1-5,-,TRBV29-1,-,TGCAGCGTTCGGGTAGGGGGTTTTATGCAGCCCCAGCATTTT,CSVRVGGFMQPQHF
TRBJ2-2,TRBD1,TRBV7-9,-,TGTGCCAGCAGTAGGACAGGGAGGCCCGGGGAGCTGTTTTTT,CASSRTGRPGELFF
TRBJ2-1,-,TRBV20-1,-,TGCAGTGCTAGAGGGCGCGGGTCCTACAATGAGCAGTTCTTC,CSARGRGSYNEQFF
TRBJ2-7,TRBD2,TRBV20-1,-,TGCAGTGCTTATCGGACTAGCAGCTACGAGCAGTACTTC,CSAYRTSSYEQYF
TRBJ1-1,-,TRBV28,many,TGTGCCAGCAGCTGGACTGGCGGGACTGAAGCTTTCTTT,CASSWTGGTEAFF
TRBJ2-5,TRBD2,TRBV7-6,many,TGTGCCAGCAGCTTAGCGTCTAGCGGGAGTGGGGAGACCCAGTACTTC,CASSLASSGSGETQYF
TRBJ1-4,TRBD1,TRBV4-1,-,TGCGCCAGCAGCCAAGCTTGGGGGACAGGGGGCGAAAAACTGTTTTTT,CASSQAWGTGGEKLFF
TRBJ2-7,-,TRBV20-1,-,TGCAGTGCTAGTCAGGGAGGTATATCCTACGAGCAGTACTTC,CSASQGGISYEQYF
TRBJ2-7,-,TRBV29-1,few,TGCAGCGACGGGGGACAGCTGTCCTACGAGCAGTACTTC,CSDGGQLSYEQYF
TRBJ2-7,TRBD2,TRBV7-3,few,TGTGCCAGCACCGGACTAGCGGGAGCCCACTCCTACGAGCAGTACTTC,CASTGLAGAHSYEQYF
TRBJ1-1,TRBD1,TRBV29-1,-,TGCAGCGTTGCCCAGGGGGAAGGGGTGGCTGAAGCTTTCTTT,CSVAQGEGVAEAFF
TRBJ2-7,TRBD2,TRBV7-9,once,TGTGCCAGCAGCTCATTAGCGGGACTAGCGTACTACGAGCAGTACTTC,CASSSLAGLAYYEQYF
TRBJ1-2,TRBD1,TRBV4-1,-,TGCGCCAGCAGCCAAGATCAGGGGACAGGGAGGGATGGCTACACCTTC,CASSQDQGTGRDGYTF
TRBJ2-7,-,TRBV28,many,TGTGCCAGCAGTTTTACCCGGGAGCAGTACTTC,CASSFTREQYF
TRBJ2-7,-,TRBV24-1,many,TGTGCCACCAGTCGGCCCGATTCCCCCTACGAGCAGTACTTC,CATSRPDSPYEQYF
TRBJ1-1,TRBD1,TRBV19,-,TGTGCCAGTAGTCGGGGACAGGGGATGAGGACTGAAGCTTTCTTT,CASSRGQGMRTEAFF
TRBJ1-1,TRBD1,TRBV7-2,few,TGTGCCAGCAGCCTGCGACAGGGGGCGCGAGCTTTCTTT,CASSLRQGARAFF
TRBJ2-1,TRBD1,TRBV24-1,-,TGTGCCACCAGTGATTTCGGGACAGGGTACTCCTACAATGAGCAGTTCTTC,CATSDFGTGYSYNEQFF
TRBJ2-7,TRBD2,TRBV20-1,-,TGCAGTGCCCAAGGGACTAGCGGGGGACGCGAGCAGTACTTC,CSAQGTSGGREQYF
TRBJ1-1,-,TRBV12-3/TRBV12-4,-,TGTGCCTGCAGTTCGACGGCGGAGGCTCTCTTT,CACSSTAEALF
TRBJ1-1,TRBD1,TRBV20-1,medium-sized,TGCAGTGCCATGACAGGGGACGCTGAAGCTTTCTTT,CSAMTGDAEAFF
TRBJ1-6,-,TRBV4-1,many,TGCGCCAGCAGCCAAGCCTTCTCACCCCTCCACTTT,CASSQAFSPLHF
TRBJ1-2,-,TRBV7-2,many,TGTGCCAGCAGCTTAGGAGGGACAACCGGAAGCTACACCTTC,CASSLGGTTGSYTF
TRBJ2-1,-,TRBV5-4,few,TGTGCCAGCAGCCTCAGATCAGCCTACCTAAGTTCTAATGAGCAGTTCTTC,CASSLRSAYLSSNEQFF
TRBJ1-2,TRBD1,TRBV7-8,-,TGTGCCAGCAGCTTAGACGGGAGAGGGGGCGCTTGGTATGGCTACACCTTC,CASSLDGRGGAWYGYTF
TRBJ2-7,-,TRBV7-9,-,TGTGCCAGCAGCCCGGGCCAGGGTTCGGACCCCTACGAGCAGTACTTC,CASSPGQGSDPYEQYF
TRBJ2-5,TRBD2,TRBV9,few,TGTGCCAGCAGCGCCGGGACTAGCGGGACCGAGACCCAGTACTTC,CASSAGTSGTETQYF
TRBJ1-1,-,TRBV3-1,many,TGTGCCAGCAGCCAAGATGGGGGCGAGGGCACTGAAGCTTTCTTT,CASSQDGGEGTEAFF